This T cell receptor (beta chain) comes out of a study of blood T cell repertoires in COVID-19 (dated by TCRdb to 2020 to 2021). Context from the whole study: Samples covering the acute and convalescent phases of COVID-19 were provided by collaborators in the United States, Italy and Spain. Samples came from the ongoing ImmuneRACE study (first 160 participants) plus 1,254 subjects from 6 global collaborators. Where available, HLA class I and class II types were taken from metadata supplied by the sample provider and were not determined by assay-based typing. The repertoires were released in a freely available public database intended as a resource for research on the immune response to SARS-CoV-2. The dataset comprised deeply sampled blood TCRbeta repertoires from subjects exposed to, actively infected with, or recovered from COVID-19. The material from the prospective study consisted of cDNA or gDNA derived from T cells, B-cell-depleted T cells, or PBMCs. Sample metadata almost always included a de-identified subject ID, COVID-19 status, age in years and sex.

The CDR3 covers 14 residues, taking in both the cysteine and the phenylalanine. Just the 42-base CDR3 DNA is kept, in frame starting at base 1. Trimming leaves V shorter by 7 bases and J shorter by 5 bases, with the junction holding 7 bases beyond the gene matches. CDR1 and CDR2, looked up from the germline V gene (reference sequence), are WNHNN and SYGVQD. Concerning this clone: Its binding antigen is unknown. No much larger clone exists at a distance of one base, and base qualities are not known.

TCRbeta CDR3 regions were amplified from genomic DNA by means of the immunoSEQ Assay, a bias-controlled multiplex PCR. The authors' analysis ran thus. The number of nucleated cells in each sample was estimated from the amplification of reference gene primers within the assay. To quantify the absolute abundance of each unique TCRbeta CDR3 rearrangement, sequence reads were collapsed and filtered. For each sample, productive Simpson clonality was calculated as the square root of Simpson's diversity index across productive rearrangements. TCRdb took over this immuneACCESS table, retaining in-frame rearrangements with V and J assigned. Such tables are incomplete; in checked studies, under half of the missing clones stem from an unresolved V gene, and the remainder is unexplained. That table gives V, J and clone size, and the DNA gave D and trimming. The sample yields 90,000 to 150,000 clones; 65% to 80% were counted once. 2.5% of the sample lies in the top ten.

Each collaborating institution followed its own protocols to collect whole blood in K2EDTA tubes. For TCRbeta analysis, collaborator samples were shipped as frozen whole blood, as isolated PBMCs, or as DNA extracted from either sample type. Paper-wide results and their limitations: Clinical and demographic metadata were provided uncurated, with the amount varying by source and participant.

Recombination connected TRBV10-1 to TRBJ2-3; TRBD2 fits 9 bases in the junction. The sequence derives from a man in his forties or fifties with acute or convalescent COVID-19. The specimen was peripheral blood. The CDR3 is CASKAGGPRDTQYF. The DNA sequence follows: TGCGCCAGCAAGGCGGGGGGGCCCAGAGATACGCAGTATTTT.